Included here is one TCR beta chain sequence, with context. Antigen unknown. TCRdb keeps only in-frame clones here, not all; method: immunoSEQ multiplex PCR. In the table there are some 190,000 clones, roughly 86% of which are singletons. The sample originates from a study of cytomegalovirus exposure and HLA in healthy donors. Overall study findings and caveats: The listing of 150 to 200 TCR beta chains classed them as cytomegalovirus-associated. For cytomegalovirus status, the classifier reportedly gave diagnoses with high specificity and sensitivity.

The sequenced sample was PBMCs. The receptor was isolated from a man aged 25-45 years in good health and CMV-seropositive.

The CDR3 region has the DNA TGCAGTGCTAGAGATCCCCTGGAGCAGTACTTC. It is translated as CSARDPLEQYF. V is TRBV20-1 and J is TRBJ2-7; D uncertain. Trimming removed 0 bases at V and 7 bases at J, with 7 bases between. The CDR3 sequence is 11 residues long. Germline V gene data show CDR1 as DFQATT and CDR2 as SNEGSKA (reference sequence).